The next 22 T cell receptor beta chains were all read from a single sample in a study of cytomegalovirus exposure and HLA in healthy donors. The PCR ran on 60 Vbeta and 13 Jbeta primers. This table comes from immunoSEQ multiplex PCR, and its TCRdb copy is limited to in-frame clones, with some not included. The repertoire includes about 190,000 clones, about four fifths of them detected once, and roughly 3.1% sits in the top ten. The sequencing sample was made of PBMCs. The source of these receptors is a man in his forties in good health and CMV-seropositive.

The chain carries TRBV5-1 and TRBJ2-7; 11 bases are a match to TRBD2. Germline CDR1 reads SGHRS; CDR2 reads YFSETQ. This CDR3 comprises 14 residues. The J segment lost 0 bases and the V segment lost 5 bases, leaving 1 base of the junction unmatched. In DNA form, the CDR3 reads TGCGCCAGCAGTACTAGCGGGAGCTCCTACGAGCAGTACTTC. The encoded protein is CASSTSGSSYEQYF. Full variable domain (outside the CDR3, taken from reference TRBV5-1 and TRBJ2-7): KAGVTQTPRYLIKTRGQQVTLSCSPISGHRSVSWYQQTPGQGLQFLFEYFSETQRNKGNFPGRFSGRQFSNSRSEMNVSTLELGDSALYLCASSTSGSSYEQYFGPGTRLTVT.

The chain has TRBV27 and TRBJ2-7, with D perhaps TRBD1 (6 bases). Trimming pared 5 bases from V and 2 bases from J, leaving 19 bases between. The CDR3 runs to 16 residues. Germline assignment: CDR1 MNHEY and CDR2 SMNVEV (reference sequence). The CDR3 here is CASSPKGDIPPYEQYF. CDR3 DNA: TGTGCCAGCAGTCCAAAGGGGGACATACCTCCCTACGAGCAGTACTTC.

This chain uses TRBV2 with TRBJ1-6, with TRBD1 as a possible D gene (6 bases). The CDR3 length is 14 residues. CDR1 is SNHLY, CDR2 FYNNEI, per germline. The V gene lost 2 bases and the J gene lost 10 bases, with 12 bases spanning the gap. The CDR3: CASSEQGLGSPLHF. The CDR3 DNA reads as TGTGCCAGCAGTGAACAGGGGCTTGGATCACCCCTCCACTTT.

This rearrangement joins TRBV5-1 to TRBJ2-1, with 9 bases fitting TRBD1. Trimming removed 4 bases from V and 9 bases from J; junction bases left unmatched: 8. CDR1 and CDR2 (germline): SGHRS, YFSETQ. This CDR3 is built from 14 residues. In DNA, the CDR3 is TGCGCCAGCAGCCCGAAAGACAGGGGGGCTGAGCAGTTCTTC. Translating gives CASSPKDRGAEQFF. The full variable domain, in which reference TRBV5-1 and TRBJ2-1 provide the parts outside the CDR3, is KAGVTQTPRYLIKTRGQQVTLSCSPISGHRSVSWYQQTPGQGLQFLFEYFSETQRNKGNFPGRFSGRQFSNSRSEMNVSTLELGDSALYLCASSPKDRGAEQFFGPGTRLTVL.

The chain carries TRBV7-8 and TRBJ2-7; 8 positions agree with TRBD1. CDR1 is SGHVS, CDR2 FQNEAQ, per germline. The CDR3 extends over 14 amino acids. Losses at the gene ends were 5 bases for V and 1 base for J; bases not matched to a gene: 4. CDR3 coding DNA: TGTGCCAGCAGCGCGGGACAGGATTCCTACGAGCAGTACTTC. It yields the protein CASSAGQDSYEQYF.

This clone was seen a handful of times. The rearrangement uses TRBV6-1 and TRBJ2-2, with 7 bases matching TRBD1. The V and J ends lost 6 bases and 8 bases, in that order; junction bases with no gene match: 6. Germline V CDR1 and CDR2: MNHNS, SASEGT. The CDR3 contains 13 residues. In DNA form, the CDR3 reads TGTGCCAGCAGCTTCGGGACAGTGGGGGAGCTGTTTTTT. Translating gives CASSFGTVGELFF.

This clone was detected once. The rearrangement uses TRBV4-1 and TRBJ2-2, with D maybe TRBD2 (6 bases). The CDR3 has 16 residues. V was clipped by 0 bases and J by 7 bases, with 15 bases between them. CDR1 and CDR2 (germline): MGHRA, YSYEKL. CDR3 nucleotide sequence: TGCGCCAGCAGCCAAGAAGAGTGGCTCGGGGGCGGGGAGCTGTTTTTT. As protein: CASSQEEWLGGGELFF.

This chain joins TRBV5-1 and TRBJ2-5, with 9 nucleotides matching TRBD2. CDR3 size: 15 residues. Trimming removed 2 bases from V and 10 bases from J; junction bases left unmatched: 12. Germline CDR1 SGHRS, CDR2 YFSETQ. The CDR3 nucleotides read TGCGCCAGCAGCTTCTCTAGCGGGGACCCTAGGGGCCAGTACTTC. Amino acid sequence: CASSFSSGDPRGQYF.

The chain is built from TRBV30 and TRBJ2-2; possibly TRBD2 for D (5 bases). Per the germline V gene, CDR1 is GTSNPN and CDR2 is SVGIG (reference sequence). Trimming cost V 0 bases and J 6 bases, with 8 bases left between them. The CDR3 totals 13 residues. The CDR3 DNA reads as TGTGCCTGGAGTGTTCGCGGGTCCGGGGAGCTGTTTTTT. Protein: CAWSVRGSGELFF.

The rearrangement links TRBV7-2 to TRBJ1-1; no clear D gene. The length of the CDR3 is 16 residues. Germline CDR1 is SGHTA and CDR2 is FQGNSA. V lost 1 base and J 6 bases, leaving 18 bases between the germline ends. The CDR3 reads CASSLGGGQVNSEAFF. The DNA for the CDR3 is TGTGCCAGCAGCTTAGGGGGAGGGCAGGTTAACTCTGAAGCTTTCTTT.

This clone showed up just once. The V gene is TRBV4-1, the J gene TRBJ2-6, with D unresolved. The germline CDR1 and CDR2 sequences are MGHRA and YSYEKL. V lost 6 bases, J lost 0 bases, and 12 bases lay in between. This CDR3 has 16 residues. CDR3 in amino acids: CASSPSLGSGANVLTF. For the CDR3, the DNA is TGCGCCAGCAGTCCTTCTCTAGGCTCTGGGGCCAACGTCCTGACTTTC.

The chain couples TRBV5-1 to TRBJ2-5; 8 nucleotides match TRBD1. The CDR3 sequence is 16 residues long. The ends lost 0 bases at V and 3 bases at J; junction bases unmatched: 7. Germline lookup yields CDR1 SGHRS and CDR2 YFSETQ. CDR3 nucleotide sequence: TGCGCCAGCAGCTTGGGATTGAGGGGACAGGAAGAGACCCAGTACTTC. Encoded protein: CASSLGLRGQEETQYF.

This clone was picked up a small number of times. The V and J genes are TRBV18 and TRBJ1-1; the match to TRBD1 covers 9 bases. The CDR3 extends over 18 amino acids. From germline, CDR1 is KGHSH and CDR2 LQKENI. J was trimmed by 1 base and V by 1 base; bases with no gene match: 10. CDR3 protein: CASSPRLNRGPTNTEAFF. In DNA form, the CDR3 reads TGTGCCAGCTCACCACGGTTGAACAGGGGGCCTACGAACACTGAAGCTTTCTTT.

This clone was seen once. The rearrangement joins TRBV7-9 to TRBJ2-7; 7 bases match TRBD1. The V gene's germline CDR1 is SEHNR and CDR2 FQNEAQ (reference sequence). The CDR3 is 13 residues long. The V gene end was trimmed by 5 bases and the J gene end by 5 bases; junction bases not matched to a gene: 6. The CDR3 loop is CASSPTGVHEQYF. For the CDR3, the DNA is TGTGCCAGCAGCCCAACAGGGGTCCACGAGCAGTACTTC.

V usage is TRBV14 and J usage is TRBJ2-1; D is possibly TRBD2 (6 bases). Germline-derived CDR1 and CDR2 are SGHDN and FVKESK. The CDR3 spans 15 residues. With 0 bases removed from V and 7 bases from J, the gap between germline ends came to 13 bases. CDR3 loop: CASSQDGNSGNEQFF. DNA for the CDR3: TGTGCCAGCAGCCAAGACGGGAATAGCGGTAATGAGCAGTTCTTC.

The V gene is TRBV6-6, the J gene TRBJ1-2; D may be TRBD1 (6 bases). Germline values: CDR1 MNHNY, CDR2 SVGAGI (reference sequence). V lost 0 bases, J lost 6 bases, and 14 bases lay in between. The CDR3 consists of 15 residues. The CDR3 sequence: CASSYSGTTGNGYTF. Here the CDR3 DNA reads TGTGCCAGCAGTTACTCGGGGACCACAGGGAATGGCTACACCTTC.

This chain connects TRBV9 to TRBJ2-3, with 9 bases fitting TRBD1. Germline lookup yields CDR1 SGDLS and CDR2 YYNGEE. V lost 0 bases and J lost 1; bases outside the gene matches: 3. This CDR3 is built from 16 residues. The CDR3 is CASSVAGTGRTDTQYF. The CDR3 DNA reads TGTGCCAGCAGCGTAGCCGGGACAGGGCGCACAGATACGCAGTATTTT. Full variable domain (missing parts from reference TRBV9 and TRBJ2-3): DSGVTQTPKHLITATGQRVTLRCSPRSGDLSVYWYQQSLDQGLQFLIQYYNGEERAKGNILERFSAQQFPDLHSELNLSSLELGDSALYFCASSVAGTGRTDTQYFGPGTRLTVL.

This clone was counted a few times. The chain combines TRBV5-1 with TRBJ2-5; TRBD1 agrees at 12 bases. The J call may not be correct, given that the DNA end is closer to TRBJ2-7. CDR1 and CDR2 (germline): SGHRS, YFSETQ. This CDR3 has 15 residues. The CDR3 protein is CASSWGQGATYEQYF. Here the CDR3 DNA reads TGCGCCAGCAGCTGGGGACAGGGGGCCACCTACGAGCAGTACTTC.

This rearrangement joins TRBV28 to TRBJ1-1; D possibly corresponds to TRBD1 (5 bases). From germline, CDR1 is MDHEN and CDR2 SYDVKM. The V and J ends lost 3 bases and 7 bases respectively, with 15 bases between them. The CDR3 runs to 14 residues. The CDR3 sequence: CASSFGRVNGEAFF. CDR3 coding DNA: TGTGCCAGCAGTTTCGGCAGGGTGAACGGTGAAGCTTTCTTT.

This chain uses TRBV29-1 with TRBJ1-4; 7 positions agree with TRBD1. Trimming removed 5 bases from V and 0 bases from J; junction bases left unmatched: 3. Germline values: CDR1 SQVTM, CDR2 ANQGSEA. This CDR3 is built from 14 residues. This CDR3 is CSVSRGTTNEKLFF. The CDR3 DNA reads as TGCAGCGTTTCCAGGGGGACAACTAATGAAAAACTGTTTTTT.

This clone has just one count. The chain couples TRBV7-9 to TRBJ2-7; the match to TRBD2 covers 10 bases. Germline V lookup: CDR1 SEHNR, CDR2 FQNEAQ (reference sequence). CDR3 length equals 16 residues. V shed 1 base and J 2 bases; nucleotides not matched to a gene: 5. As DNA, the CDR3 is TGTGCCAGCAGCTTAGGGCTAGCGGGGGACACCTACGAGCAGTACTTC. It codes for CASSLGLAGDTYEQYF. The whole variable domain, remainder taken from reference TRBV7-9 and TRBJ2-7, is DTGVSQNPRHKITKRGQNVTFRCDPISEHNRLYWYRQTLGQGPEFLTYFQNEAQLEKSRLLSDRFSAERPKGSFSTLEIQRTEQGDSAMYLCASSLGLAGDTYEQYFGPGTRLTVT.

This chain links TRBV5-1 with TRBJ2-5; 7 nucleotides line up with TRBD2. The germline V gene has CDR1 SGHRS and CDR2 YFSETQ. Losses at the gene ends were 2 bases for V and 7 bases for J; bases not matched to a gene: 8. There are 14 residues in the CDR3. The CDR3 region has the DNA TGCGCCAGCAGCTTCAGAAACGGCGGGGGGACCCAGTACTTC. It encodes CASSFRNGGGTQYF.